These T cell receptor beta chains were read from a single sample in a study of cytomegalovirus exposure and HLA in healthy donors. Assay: immunoSEQ multiplex PCR; the TCRdb copy retains only in-frame clones and omits some. The sample lists over 80,000 clones; roughly four fifths were seen once. Sample: PBMCs. Every receptor here comes from a man in his forties in good health and CMV-seronegative. Each CDR3 is given with its conserved first and last residue. The order of the fields is V gene, D gene, clone size, J gene, CDR3 protein, CDR3 DNA. A D gene is named only where the DNA matches it firmly. Clone size is stated in some rows and not others, as once, few, many or a class when expanded.

V gene: TRBV25-1
D gene: NA
clone size: NA
J gene: TRBJ2-3
CDR3 protein: CASSASTDTQYF
CDR3 DNA: TGTGCCAGCAGTGCCTCCACAGATACGCAGTATTTT

V gene: TRBV5-1
D gene: NA
clone size: NA
J gene: TRBJ1-5
CDR3 protein: CASSPTGSINQPQHF
CDR3 DNA: TGCGCCAGCAGCCCCACCGGGTCGATCAATCAGCCCCAGCATTTT

V gene: TRBV27
D gene: NA
clone size: NA
J gene: TRBJ2-1
CDR3 protein: CASSLLPLPYNEQFF
CDR3 DNA: TGTGCCAGCAGTTTACTGCCCCTACCCTACAATGAGCAGTTCTTC

V gene: TRBV5-1
D gene: NA
clone size: NA
J gene: TRBJ2-5
CDR3 protein: CASSLGSEETQYF
CDR3 DNA: TGCGCCAGCAGCTTGGGGTCAGAAGAGACCCAGTACTTC

V gene: TRBV5-6
D gene: NA
clone size: NA
J gene: TRBJ2-5
CDR3 protein: CASSLVLEETQYF
CDR3 DNA: TGTGCCAGCAGCTTGGTACTAGAAGAGACCCAGTACTTC

V gene: TRBV19
D gene: NA
clone size: NA
J gene: TRBJ1-6
CDR3 protein: CASSVGDNSPLHF
CDR3 DNA: TGTGCCAGTAGTGTAGGAGATAATTCACCCCTCCACTTT

V gene: TRBV4-1
D gene: TRBD1
clone size: NA
J gene: TRBJ1-3
CDR3 protein: CASSHLIARGLDTIYF
CDR3 DNA: TGCGCCAGCAGCCACCTTATAGCAAGGGGGCTAGACACCATATATTTT

V gene: TRBV4-2
D gene: NA
clone size: NA
J gene: TRBJ1-6
CDR3 protein: CASSPSVRVMSDNSPLHF
CDR3 DNA: TGTGCCAGCAGCCCCTCGGTGAGGGTGATGTCCGATAATTCACCCCTCCACTTT

V gene: TRBV7-3
D gene: NA
clone size: NA
J gene: TRBJ1-2
CDR3 protein: CASSLMGTLSGLTNYGYTF
CDR3 DNA: TGTGCCAGCAGCTTGATGGGCACACTTTCGGGACTAACTAACTATGGCTACACCTTC

V gene: TRBV5-4
D gene: TRBD1
clone size: NA
J gene: TRBJ1-1
CDR3 protein: CASSSGGQGNTEAFF
CDR3 DNA: TGTGCCAGCAGCTCAGGGGGACAGGGCAACACTGAAGCTTTCTTT

V gene: TRBV5-1
D gene: NA
clone size: NA
J gene: TRBJ1-1
CDR3 protein: CASSFSNRAAEAFF
CDR3 DNA: TGCGCCAGCAGCTTTTCAAACAGGGCCGCTGAAGCTTTCTTT

V gene: TRBV7-8
D gene: TRBD1
clone size: NA
J gene: TRBJ1-6
CDR3 protein: CASSPGGSYNSPLHF
CDR3 DNA: TGTGCCAGCAGCCCAGGGGGCTCCTATAATTCACCCCTCCACTTT

V gene: TRBV19
D gene: TRBD2
clone size: NA
J gene: TRBJ2-7
CDR3 protein: CASSIDVGLGYEQYF
CDR3 DNA: TGTGCCAGTAGTATAGATGTGGGACTAGGCTACGAGCAGTACTTC

V gene: TRBV19
D gene: TRBD1
clone size: few
J gene: TRBJ2-3
CDR3 protein: CASRYRGSTDTQYF
CDR3 DNA: TGTGCCAGTAGGTACAGGGGAAGCACAGATACGCAGTATTTT

V gene: TRBV30
D gene: NA
clone size: NA
J gene: TRBJ1-4
CDR3 protein: CAWRSRSTNEKLFF
CDR3 DNA: TGTGCCTGGAGGTCTCGGTCAACTAATGAAAAACTGTTTTTT

V gene: TRBV11-2
D gene: NA
clone size: NA
J gene: TRBJ2-1
CDR3 protein: CASSPPGTYSYNEQFF
CDR3 DNA: TGTGCCAGCAGCCCCCCCGGGACTTATTCCTACAATGAGCAGTTCTTC

V gene: TRBV27
D gene: NA
clone size: few
J gene: TRBJ2-7
CDR3 protein: CASSASGQIGEQYF
CDR3 DNA: TGTGCCAGCAGTGCCTCCGGACAGATCGGCGAGCAGTACTTC

V gene: TRBV5-4
D gene: NA
clone size: NA
J gene: TRBJ2-2
CDR3 protein: CASSPGQNTGELFF
CDR3 DNA: TGTGCCAGCAGCCCGGGACAGAACACCGGGGAGCTGTTTTTT

V gene: TRBV6-5
D gene: NA
clone size: NA
J gene: TRBJ2-5
CDR3 protein: CASSYSGLETQYF
CDR3 DNA: TGTGCCAGCAGTTACTCGGGCCTGGAGACCCAGTACTTC

V gene: TRBV6-5
D gene: NA
clone size: NA
J gene: TRBJ1-2
CDR3 protein: CASSPAGGYGYTF
CDR3 DNA: TGTGCCAGCAGTCCAGCGGGGGGCTATGGCTACACCTTC

V gene: TRBV5-1
D gene: NA
clone size: NA
J gene: TRBJ2-1
CDR3 protein: CASSLPQGIEEQFF
CDR3 DNA: TGCGCCAGCAGCTTGCCCCAGGGAATTGAGGAGCAGTTCTTC

V gene: TRBV5-1
D gene: TRBD1
clone size: NA
J gene: TRBJ2-7
CDR3 protein: CASSPGTGLYEQYF
CDR3 DNA: TGCGCCAGCAGTCCCGGGACAGGGCTATACGAGCAGTACTTC

V gene: TRBV6-1
D gene: TRBD1
clone size: few
J gene: TRBJ1-6
CDR3 protein: CASSDSTGGASYNSPLHF
CDR3 DNA: TGTGCCAGCAGTGACAGTACAGGGGGCGCATCCTATAATTCACCCCTCCACTTT

V gene: TRBV4-2
D gene: NA
clone size: once
J gene: TRBJ1-3
CDR3 protein: CASSPRPGNAVSTIYF
CDR3 DNA: TGTGCCAGCAGCCCCCGTCCGGGGAATGCGGTGAGCACCATATATTTT

V gene: TRBV2
D gene: TRBD1
clone size: NA
J gene: TRBJ1-6
CDR3 protein: CASRSTGRALHF
CDR3 DNA: TGTGCCAGCAGGTCGACAGGGCGCGCCCTCCACTTT

V gene: TRBV2
D gene: NA
clone size: NA
J gene: TRBJ2-3
CDR3 protein: CASSVTRGDTQYF
CDR3 DNA: TGTGCCAGCAGTGTCACCAGGGGCGATACGCAGTATTTT

V gene: TRBV12-2
D gene: NA
clone size: NA
J gene: TRBJ1-4
CDR3 protein: CASRLAPRTDRGRKVEKLFF
CDR3 DNA: TGTGCAAGTCGCTTAGCGCCTCGGACTGACAGGGGACGGAAGGTTGAAAAACTGTTTTTT

V gene: TRBV7-2
D gene: NA
clone size: few
J gene: TRBJ1-2
CDR3 protein: CATGGRVGGGGYTF
CDR3 DNA: TGTGCCACCGGTGGCAGGGTGGGAGGAGGGGGCTACACCTTC

V gene: TRBV5-4
D gene: NA
clone size: NA
J gene: TRBJ2-5
CDR3 protein: CASGLTGGQETQYF
CDR3 DNA: TGTGCCAGCGGATTAACTGGCGGGCAAGAGACCCAGTACTTC

V gene: TRBV30
D gene: TRBD2
clone size: once
J gene: TRBJ2-3
CDR3 protein: CAWNSGDTQYF
CDR3 DNA: TGTGCCTGGAATAGCGGGGATACGCAGTATTTT

V gene: TRBV7-9
D gene: NA
clone size: NA
J gene: TRBJ2-5
CDR3 protein: CASSLVNPYEETQYF
CDR3 DNA: TGTGCCAGCAGCTTAGTGAACCCTTATGAGGAGACCCAGTACTTC

V gene: TRBV11-2
D gene: TRBD2
clone size: NA
J gene: TRBJ2-3
CDR3 protein: CASSLLAGGPNTQYF
CDR3 DNA: TGTGCCAGCAGCTTATTAGCGGGGGGGCCGAATACGCAGTATTTT

V gene: TRBV29-1
D gene: NA
clone size: NA
J gene: TRBJ2-2
CDR3 protein: CSGGRTGELFF
CDR3 DNA: TGCAGCGGGGGGAGGACCGGGGAGCTGTTTTTT

V gene: TRBV4-3
D gene: NA
clone size: NA
J gene: TRBJ1-2
CDR3 protein: CASSTQTTGFSGYTF
CDR3 DNA: TGCGCCAGCAGCACCCAAACCACAGGGTTCAGTGGCTACACCTTC

V gene: TRBV13
D gene: NA
clone size: few
J gene: TRBJ1-2
CDR3 protein: CASSLVDGANYGYTF
CDR3 DNA: TGTGCCAGCAGCTTAGTGGATGGAGCTAACTATGGCTACACCTTC

V gene: TRBV6-1
D gene: NA
clone size: once
J gene: TRBJ1-6
CDR3 protein: CASSDRQNYNSPLHF
CDR3 DNA: TGTGCCAGCAGTGACCGACAGAACTATAATTCACCCCTCCACTTT

V gene: TRBV5-1
D gene: TRBD1
clone size: NA
J gene: TRBJ1-5
CDR3 protein: CASSLAPGQNQPQHF
CDR3 DNA: TGCGCCAGCAGCTTGGCGCCGGGACAGAATCAGCCCCAGCATTTT

V gene: TRBV5-1
D gene: NA
clone size: NA
J gene: TRBJ1-4
CDR3 protein: CASSSTATNEKLFF
CDR3 DNA: TGCGCCAGCAGCTCGACAGCAACTAATGAAAAACTGTTTTTT

V gene: TRBV28
D gene: NA
clone size: NA
J gene: TRBJ2-7
CDR3 protein: CASSRIPGVEQYF
CDR3 DNA: TGTGCCAGCAGCAGAATCCCAGGGGTTGAGCAGTACTTC

V gene: TRBV7-2
D gene: TRBD1
clone size: NA
J gene: TRBJ2-7
CDR3 protein: CASSRDRGTYEQYF
CDR3 DNA: TGTGCCAGCAGCCGGGACAGGGGCACCTACGAGCAGTACTTC

V gene: TRBV30
D gene: NA
clone size: NA
J gene: TRBJ2-7
CDR3 protein: CAWSVRQDYEQYF
CDR3 DNA: TGTGCCTGGAGTGTACGACAGGACTACGAGCAGTACTTC

V gene: TRBV5-1
D gene: NA
clone size: NA
J gene: TRBJ1-6
CDR3 protein: CASSLVRGGYNSPLHF
CDR3 DNA: TGCGCCAGCAGCTTGGTTCGGGGGGGATACAATTCACCCCTCCACTTT

V gene: TRBV2
D gene: NA
clone size: NA
J gene: TRBJ2-1
CDR3 protein: CASSEARASEFF
CDR3 DNA: TGTGCCAGCAGTGAAGCTAGGGCTAGCGAGTTCTTC

V gene: TRBV6-6
D gene: NA
clone size: NA
J gene: TRBJ1-2
CDR3 protein: CASSYSSNRNYGYTF
CDR3 DNA: TGTGCCAGCAGTTACTCGTCCAACAGAAACTATGGCTACACCTTC

V gene: TRBV4-1
D gene: NA
clone size: NA
J gene: TRBJ2-4
CDR3 protein: CASSQVGVAALAKNIQYF
CDR3 DNA: TGCGCCAGCAGCCAAGTAGGGGTCGCGGCTCTAGCCAAAAACATTCAGTACTTC

V gene: TRBV27
D gene: TRBD1
clone size: few
J gene: TRBJ2-7
CDR3 protein: CASSLPGQGLYEQYF
CDR3 DNA: TGTGCCAGCAGTCTACCGGGACAGGGTCTCTACGAGCAGTACTTC

V gene: TRBV5-6
D gene: TRBD2
clone size: NA
J gene: TRBJ2-3
CDR3 protein: CASSRQAGGPYNTQYF
CDR3 DNA: TGTGCCAGCAGCCGGCAAGCGGGGGGGCCTTATAATACGCAGTATTTT

V gene: TRBV1
D gene: NA
clone size: NA
J gene: TRBJ2-3
CDR3 protein: CTSSQGELRTSGGYPTDTQYF
CDR3 DNA: TGCACCAGCAGCCAAGGGGAGCTCCGGACTAGCGGGGGCTACCCCACAGATACGCAGTATTTT

V gene: TRBV27
D gene: NA
clone size: NA
J gene: TRBJ2-7
CDR3 protein: CASSADTFSYEQYF
CDR3 DNA: TGTGCCAGCAGTGCGGACACATTCTCCTACGAGCAGTACTTC

V gene: TRBV6-6
D gene: TRBD1
clone size: few
J gene: TRBJ1-2
CDR3 protein: CASSYPGQGVDYGYTF
CDR3 DNA: TGTGCCAGCAGTTACCCAGGACAGGGCGTGGACTATGGCTACACCTTC

V gene: TRBV15
D gene: NA
clone size: once
J gene: TRBJ1-5
CDR3 protein: CATSIRQYSNQPQHF
CDR3 DNA: TGTGCCACCAGCATACGTCAGTATAGCAATCAGCCCCAGCATTTT

V gene: TRBV7-2
D gene: TRBD2
clone size: NA
J gene: TRBJ2-1
CDR3 protein: CASGERGPSYNEQFF
CDR3 DNA: TGTGCCAGCGGGGAGCGGGGGCCCTCCTACAATGAGCAGTTCTTC

V gene: TRBV5-1
D gene: NA
clone size: few
J gene: TRBJ2-5
CDR3 protein: CASQGTIQETQYF
CDR3 DNA: TGCGCCAGTCAGGGGACTATCCAAGAGACCCAGTACTTC

V gene: TRBV2
D gene: NA
clone size: NA
J gene: TRBJ2-3
CDR3 protein: CASSGGSGTQYF
CDR3 DNA: TGTGCCAGCAGTGGAGGGAGTGGTACGCAGTATTTT

V gene: TRBV5-6
D gene: NA
clone size: NA
J gene: TRBJ1-6
CDR3 protein: CASSLVVWGRVNSPLHF
CDR3 DNA: TGTGCCAGCAGCTTGGTGGTATGGGGCAGAGTGAATTCACCCCTCCACTTT

V gene: TRBV28
D gene: NA
clone size: NA
J gene: TRBJ2-7
CDR3 protein: CASSYPLPPYEQYF
CDR3 DNA: TGTGCCAGCAGCTACCCCCTCCCACCCTACGAGCAGTACTTC

V gene: TRBV7-2
D gene: TRBD1
clone size: NA
J gene: TRBJ1-4
CDR3 protein: CASSLGQGRYEKLFF
CDR3 DNA: TGTGCCAGCAGCCTTGGACAGGGCCGTTATGAAAAACTGTTTTTT

V gene: TRBV9
D gene: NA
clone size: few
J gene: TRBJ1-4
CDR3 protein: CASSVWGGNEKLFF
CDR3 DNA: TGTGCCAGCAGCGTATGGGGGGGGAATGAAAAACTGTTTTTT

V gene: TRBV6-5
D gene: TRBD1
clone size: NA
J gene: TRBJ1-2
CDR3 protein: CASSYETGWGYTF
CDR3 DNA: TGTGCCAGCAGTTACGAGACAGGGTGGGGCTACACCTTC